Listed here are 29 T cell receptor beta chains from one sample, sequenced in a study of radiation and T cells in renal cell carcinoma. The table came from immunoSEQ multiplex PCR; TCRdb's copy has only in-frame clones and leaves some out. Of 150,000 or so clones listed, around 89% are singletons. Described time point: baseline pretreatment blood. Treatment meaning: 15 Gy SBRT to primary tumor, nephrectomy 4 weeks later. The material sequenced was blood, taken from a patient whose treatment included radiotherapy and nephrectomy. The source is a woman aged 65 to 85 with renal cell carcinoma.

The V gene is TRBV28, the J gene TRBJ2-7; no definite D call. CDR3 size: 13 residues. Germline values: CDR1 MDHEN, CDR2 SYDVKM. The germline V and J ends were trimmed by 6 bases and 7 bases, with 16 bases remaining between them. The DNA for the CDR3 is TGTGCCAGCAGCCTCGATCGAGATAAGGAGCAGTACTTC. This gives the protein CASSLDRDKEQYF.

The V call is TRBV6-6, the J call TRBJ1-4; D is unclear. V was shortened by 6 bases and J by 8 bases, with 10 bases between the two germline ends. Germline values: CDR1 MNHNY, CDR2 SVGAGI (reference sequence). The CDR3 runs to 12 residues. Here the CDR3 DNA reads TGTGCCAGCAGGACTACTTCGGAAAAACTGTTTTTT. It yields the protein CASRTTSEKLFF.

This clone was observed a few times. CDR3 amino acids: CSVVGRDNTEAFF. The CDR3 DNA follows: TGCAGCGTTGTGGGACGCGACAACACTGAAGCTTTCTTT. The rearrangement uses TRBV29-1 and TRBJ1-1, with a tentative D call TRBD1 (5 bases). V lost 4 bases, J lost 2 bases, and 11 bases lay in between. The CDR3 consists of 13 residues. The germline V gene encodes CDR1 SQVTM and CDR2 ANQGSEA. Using reference TRBV29-1 and TRBJ1-1 for the parts outside the CDR3, the full variable domain is SAVISQKPSRDICQRGTSLTIQCQVDSQVTMMFWYRQQPGQSLTLIATANQGSEATYESGFVIDKFPISRPNLTFSTLTVSNMSPEDSSIYLCSVVGRDNTEAFFGQGTRLTVV.

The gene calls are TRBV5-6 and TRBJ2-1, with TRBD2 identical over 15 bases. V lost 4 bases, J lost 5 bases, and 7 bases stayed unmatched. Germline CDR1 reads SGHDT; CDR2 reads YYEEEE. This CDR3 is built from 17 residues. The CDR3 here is CASSIGTSGGPNNEQFF. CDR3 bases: TGTGCCAGCAGCATCGGGACTAGCGGGGGGCCCAACAATGAGCAGTTCTTC.

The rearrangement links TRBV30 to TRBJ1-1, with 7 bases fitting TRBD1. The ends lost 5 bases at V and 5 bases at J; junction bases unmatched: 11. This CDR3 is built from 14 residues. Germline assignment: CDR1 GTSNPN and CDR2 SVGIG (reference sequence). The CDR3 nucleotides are TGTGCCTGGTGGGCCCGGACAGGCGGAACTGAAGCTTTCTTT. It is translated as CAWWARTGGTEAFF. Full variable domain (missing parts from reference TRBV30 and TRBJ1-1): SQTIHQWPATLVQPVGSPLSLECTVEGTSNPNLYWYRQAAGRGLQLLFYSVGIGQISSEVPQNLSASRPQDRQFILSSKKLLLSDSGFYLCAWWARTGGTEAFFGQGTRLTVV.

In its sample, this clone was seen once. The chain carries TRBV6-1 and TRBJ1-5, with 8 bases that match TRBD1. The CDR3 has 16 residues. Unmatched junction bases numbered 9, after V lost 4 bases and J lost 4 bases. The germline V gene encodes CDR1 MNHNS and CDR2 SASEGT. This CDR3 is CASSGLRTGRNQPQHF. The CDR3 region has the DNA TGTGCCAGCAGTGGCTTAAGGACAGGGCGGAATCAGCCCCAGCATTTT.

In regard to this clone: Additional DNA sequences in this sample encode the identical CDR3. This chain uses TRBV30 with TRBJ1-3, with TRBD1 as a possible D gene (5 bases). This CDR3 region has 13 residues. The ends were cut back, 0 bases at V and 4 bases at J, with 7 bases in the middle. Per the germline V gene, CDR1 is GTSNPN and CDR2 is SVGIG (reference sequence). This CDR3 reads CAWSVRGGNTIYF. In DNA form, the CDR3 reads TGTGCCTGGAGTGTGCGGGGCGGAAACACCATATATTTT.

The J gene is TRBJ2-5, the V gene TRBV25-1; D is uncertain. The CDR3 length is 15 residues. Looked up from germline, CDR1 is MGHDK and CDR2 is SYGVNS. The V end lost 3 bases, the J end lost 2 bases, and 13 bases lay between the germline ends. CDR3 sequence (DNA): TGTGCCAGCAGTGACATAACAGATTATCAAGAGACCCAGTACTTC. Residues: CASSDITDYQETQYF.

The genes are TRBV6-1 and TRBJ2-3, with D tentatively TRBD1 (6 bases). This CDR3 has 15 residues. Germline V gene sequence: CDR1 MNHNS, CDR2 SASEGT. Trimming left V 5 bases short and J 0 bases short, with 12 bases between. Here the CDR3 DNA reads TGTGCCAGCAGTACAGGGCCACTAAGCACAGATACGCAGTATTTT. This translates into CASSTGPLSTDTQYF.

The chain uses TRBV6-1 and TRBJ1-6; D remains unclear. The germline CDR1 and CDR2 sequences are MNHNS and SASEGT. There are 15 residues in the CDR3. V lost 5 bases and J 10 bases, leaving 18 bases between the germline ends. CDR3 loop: CASSREGSGSSPLHF. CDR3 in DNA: TGTGCCAGCAGTCGAGAAGGTTCGGGGTCATCACCCCTCCACTTT.

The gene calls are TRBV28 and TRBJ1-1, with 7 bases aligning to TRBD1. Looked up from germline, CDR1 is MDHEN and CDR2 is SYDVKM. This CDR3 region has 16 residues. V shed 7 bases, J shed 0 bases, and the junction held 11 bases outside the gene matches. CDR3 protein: CASTILWTGVNTEAFF. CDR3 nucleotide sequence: TGTGCCAGCACCATCCTGTGGACAGGCGTGAACACTGAAGCTTTCTTT.

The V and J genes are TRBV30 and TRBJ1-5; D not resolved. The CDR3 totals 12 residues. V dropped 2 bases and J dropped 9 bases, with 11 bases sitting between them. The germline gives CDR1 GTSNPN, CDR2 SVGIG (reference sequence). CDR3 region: CAWSQVLGPQHF. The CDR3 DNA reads TGTGCCTGGAGTCAGGTTTTGGGGCCCCAGCATTTT. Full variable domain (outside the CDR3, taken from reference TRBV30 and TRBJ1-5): SQTIHQWPATLVQPVGSPLSLECTVEGTSNPNLYWYRQAAGRGLQLLFYSVGIGQISSEVPQNLSASRPQDRQFILSSKKLLLSDSGFYLCAWSQVLGPQHFGDGTRLSIL.

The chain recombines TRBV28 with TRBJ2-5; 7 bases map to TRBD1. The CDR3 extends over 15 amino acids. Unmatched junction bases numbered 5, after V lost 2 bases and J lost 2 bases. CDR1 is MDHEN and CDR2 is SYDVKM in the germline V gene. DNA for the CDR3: TGTGCCAGCAGTTTACCCAGGGGACAGCAAGAGACCCAGTACTTC. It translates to CASSLPRGQQETQYF.

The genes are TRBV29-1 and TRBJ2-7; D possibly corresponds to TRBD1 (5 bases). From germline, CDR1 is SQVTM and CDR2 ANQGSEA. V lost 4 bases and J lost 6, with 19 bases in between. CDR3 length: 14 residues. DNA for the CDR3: TGCAGCGTTGGATCTGGGGCCCCTTTTTCCGAGCAGTACTTC. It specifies CSVGSGAPFSEQYF.

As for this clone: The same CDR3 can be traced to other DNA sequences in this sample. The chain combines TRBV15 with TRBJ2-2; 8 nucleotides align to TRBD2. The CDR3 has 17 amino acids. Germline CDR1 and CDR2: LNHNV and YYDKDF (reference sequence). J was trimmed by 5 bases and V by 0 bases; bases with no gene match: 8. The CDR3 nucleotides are TGTGCCACCAGCAGAGATAGGGCGGGGGGCAGGACCGGGGAGCTGTTTTTT. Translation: CATSRDRAGGRTGELFF. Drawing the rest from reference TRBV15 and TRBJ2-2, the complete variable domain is DAMVIQNPRYQVTQFGKPVTLSCSQTLNHNVMYWYQQKSSQAPKLLFHYYDKDFNNEADTPDNFQSRRPNTSFCFLDIRSPGLGDTAMYLCATSRDRAGGRTGELFFGEGSRLTVL.

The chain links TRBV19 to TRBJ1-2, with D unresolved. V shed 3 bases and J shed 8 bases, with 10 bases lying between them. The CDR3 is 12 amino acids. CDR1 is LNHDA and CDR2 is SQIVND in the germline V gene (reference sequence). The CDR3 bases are TGTGCCAGTAGTATTATTCCTGGGGGCTACACCTTC. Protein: CASSIIPGGYTF.

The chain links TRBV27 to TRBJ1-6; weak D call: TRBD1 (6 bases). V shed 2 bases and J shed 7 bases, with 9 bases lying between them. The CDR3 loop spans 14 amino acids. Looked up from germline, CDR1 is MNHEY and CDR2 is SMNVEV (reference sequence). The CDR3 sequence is CASSLRGANSPLHF. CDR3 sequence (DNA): TGTGCCAGCAGTTTACGGGGGGCGAATTCACCCCTCCACTTT.

Written as DNA, the CDR3 is TGTGCCAGCAGTTACACAGACGGTTCCTACGAGCAGTACTTC. This gives the protein CASSYTDGSYEQYF. The chain is built from TRBV6-5 and TRBJ2-7; D is unresolved. V lost 2 bases and J 1 base, leaving 9 bases between the germline ends. Germline CDR1 MNHEY, CDR2 SVGAGI. The CDR3 is 14 amino acids.

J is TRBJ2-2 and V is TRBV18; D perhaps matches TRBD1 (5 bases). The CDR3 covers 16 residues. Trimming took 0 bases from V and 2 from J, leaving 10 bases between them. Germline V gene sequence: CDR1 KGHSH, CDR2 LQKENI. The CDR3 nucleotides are TGTGCCAGCTCACCACCGTCTGGACACAACACCGGGGAGCTGTTTTTT. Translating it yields CASSPPSGHNTGELFF.

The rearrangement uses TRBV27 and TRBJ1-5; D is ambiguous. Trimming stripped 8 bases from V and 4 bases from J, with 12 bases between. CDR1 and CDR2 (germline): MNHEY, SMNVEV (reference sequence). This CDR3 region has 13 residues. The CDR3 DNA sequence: TGTGCCAGCGCTGTGTGGCAGAATCAGCCCCAGCATTTT. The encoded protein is CASAVWQNQPQHF.

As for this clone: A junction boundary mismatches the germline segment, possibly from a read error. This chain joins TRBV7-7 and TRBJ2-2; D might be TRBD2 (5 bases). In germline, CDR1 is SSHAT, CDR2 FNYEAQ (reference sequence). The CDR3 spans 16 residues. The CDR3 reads CASSPRALGSTGELFF. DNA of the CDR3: TGTGCTAGCAGCCCTAGGGCACTAGGGTCCACCGGGGAGCTGTTTTTT.

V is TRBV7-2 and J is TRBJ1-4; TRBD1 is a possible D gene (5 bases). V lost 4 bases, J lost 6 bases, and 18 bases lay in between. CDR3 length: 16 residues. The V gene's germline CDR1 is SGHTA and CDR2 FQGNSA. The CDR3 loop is CASSSISGGEDEKLFF. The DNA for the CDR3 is TGTGCCAGCAGCTCAATCAGCGGGGGAGAAGATGAAAAACTGTTTTTT.

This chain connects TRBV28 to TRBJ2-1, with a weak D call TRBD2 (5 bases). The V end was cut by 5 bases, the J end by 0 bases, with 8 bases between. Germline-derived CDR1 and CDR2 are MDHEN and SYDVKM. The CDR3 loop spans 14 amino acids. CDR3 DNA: TGTGCCAGCAGTGGCAGCGGCTCCTACAATGAGCAGTTCTTC. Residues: CASSGSGSYNEQFF.

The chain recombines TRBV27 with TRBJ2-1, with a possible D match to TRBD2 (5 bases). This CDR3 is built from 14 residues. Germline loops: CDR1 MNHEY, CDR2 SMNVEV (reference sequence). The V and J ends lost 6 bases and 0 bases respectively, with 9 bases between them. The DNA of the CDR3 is TGTGCCAGCAGGGAGCGGAGCTCCTACAATGAGCAGTTCTTC. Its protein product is CASRERSSYNEQFF.

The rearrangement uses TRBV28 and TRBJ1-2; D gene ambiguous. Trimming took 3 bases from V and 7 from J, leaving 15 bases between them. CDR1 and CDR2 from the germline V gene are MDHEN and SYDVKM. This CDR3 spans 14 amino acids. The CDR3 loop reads CASSFPARPLGYTF. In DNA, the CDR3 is TGTGCCAGCAGTTTCCCAGCCCGCCCCCTTGGCTACACCTTC.

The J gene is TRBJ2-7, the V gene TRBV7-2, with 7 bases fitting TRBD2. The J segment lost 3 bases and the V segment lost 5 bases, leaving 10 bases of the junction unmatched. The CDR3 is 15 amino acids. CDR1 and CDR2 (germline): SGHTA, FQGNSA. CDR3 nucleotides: TGTGCCAGCAGCACCGCGACGGGGGGACGCTACGAGCAGTACTTC. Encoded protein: CASSTATGGRYEQYF.

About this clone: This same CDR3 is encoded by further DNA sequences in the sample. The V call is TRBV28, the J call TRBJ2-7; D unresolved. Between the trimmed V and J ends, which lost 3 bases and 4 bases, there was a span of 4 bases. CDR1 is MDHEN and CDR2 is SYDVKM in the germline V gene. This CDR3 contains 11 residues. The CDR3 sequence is CASSLGYEQYF. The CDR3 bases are TGTGCCAGCAGTTTGGGTTACGAGCAGTACTTC.

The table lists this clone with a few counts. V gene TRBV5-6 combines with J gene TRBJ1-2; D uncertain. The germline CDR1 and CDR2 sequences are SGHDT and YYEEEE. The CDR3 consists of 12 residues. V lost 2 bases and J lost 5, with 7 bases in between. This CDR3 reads CASSFRQYGYTF. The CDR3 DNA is TGTGCCAGCAGCTTTAGGCAGTATGGCTACACCTTC. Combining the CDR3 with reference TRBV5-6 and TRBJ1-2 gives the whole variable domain DAGVTQSPTHLIKTRGQQVTLRCSPKSGHDTVSWYQQALGQGPQFIFQYYEEEERQRGNFPDRFSGHQFPNYSSELNVNALLLGDSALYLCASSFRQYGYTFGSGTRLTVV.

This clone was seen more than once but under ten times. In nucleotides, the CDR3 is TGTGCCAGCAGCTTACGCCCGGACAGGGACTATGAGCAGTTCTTC. It codes for CASSLRPDRDYEQFF. V is TRBV7-2 and J is TRBJ2-1; 8 bases line up with TRBD1. After removal of 2 bases from V and 8 bases from J, the junction contained 8 bases not matched to a gene. Germline assignment: CDR1 SGHTA and CDR2 FQGNSA. The CDR3 runs to 15 residues.